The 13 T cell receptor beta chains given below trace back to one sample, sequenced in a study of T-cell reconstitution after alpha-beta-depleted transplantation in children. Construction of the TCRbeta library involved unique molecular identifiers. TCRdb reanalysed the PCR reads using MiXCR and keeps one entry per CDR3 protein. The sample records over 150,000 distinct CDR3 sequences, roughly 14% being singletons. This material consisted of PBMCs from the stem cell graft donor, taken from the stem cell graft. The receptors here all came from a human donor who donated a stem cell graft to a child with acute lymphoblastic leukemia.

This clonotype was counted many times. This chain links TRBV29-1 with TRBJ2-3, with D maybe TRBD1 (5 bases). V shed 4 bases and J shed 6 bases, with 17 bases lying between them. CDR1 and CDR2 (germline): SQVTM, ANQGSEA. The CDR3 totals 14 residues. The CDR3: CSVGGRASRDTQYF. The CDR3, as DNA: TGCAGCGTTGGGGGCAGGGCGTCCCGGGATACGCAGTATTTT.

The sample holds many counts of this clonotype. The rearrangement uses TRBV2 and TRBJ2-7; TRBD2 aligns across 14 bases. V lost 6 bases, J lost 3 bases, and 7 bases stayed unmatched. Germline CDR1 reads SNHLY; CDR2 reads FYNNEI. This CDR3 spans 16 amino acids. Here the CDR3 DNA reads TGTGCCAGCAGATTTGAGGGACTAGCGGGAGTCTACGAGCAGTACTTC. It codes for CASRFEGLAGVYEQYF.

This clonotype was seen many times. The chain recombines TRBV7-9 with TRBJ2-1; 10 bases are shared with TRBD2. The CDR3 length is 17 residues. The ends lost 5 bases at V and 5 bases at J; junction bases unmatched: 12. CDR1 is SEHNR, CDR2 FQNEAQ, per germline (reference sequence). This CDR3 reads CASSRGRGLANDNEQFF. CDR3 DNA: TGTGCCAGCAGCCGGGGTCGGGGACTAGCGAACGACAATGAGCAGTTCTTC.

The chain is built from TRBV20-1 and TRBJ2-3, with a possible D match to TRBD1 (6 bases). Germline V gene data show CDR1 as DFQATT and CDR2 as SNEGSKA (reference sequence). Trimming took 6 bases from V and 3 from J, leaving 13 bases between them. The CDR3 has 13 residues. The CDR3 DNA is TGCAGTGCGAACCGGGACACAACAGATACGCAGTATTTT. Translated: CSANRDTTDTQYF.

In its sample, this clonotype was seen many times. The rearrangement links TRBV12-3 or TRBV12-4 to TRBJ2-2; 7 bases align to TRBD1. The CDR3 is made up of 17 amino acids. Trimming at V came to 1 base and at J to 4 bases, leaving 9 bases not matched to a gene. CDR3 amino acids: CASSLGGTGQLTGELFF. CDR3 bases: TGTGCCAGCAGTTTAGGAGGGACGGGACAGCTCACCGGGGAGCTGTTTTTT.

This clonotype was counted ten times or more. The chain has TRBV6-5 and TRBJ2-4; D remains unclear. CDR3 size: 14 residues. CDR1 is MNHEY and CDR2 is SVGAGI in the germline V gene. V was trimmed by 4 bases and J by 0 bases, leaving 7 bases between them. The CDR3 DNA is TGTGCCAGCAGTTTAACCCTAGCCAAAAACATTCAGTACTTC. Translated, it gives CASSLTLAKNIQYF.

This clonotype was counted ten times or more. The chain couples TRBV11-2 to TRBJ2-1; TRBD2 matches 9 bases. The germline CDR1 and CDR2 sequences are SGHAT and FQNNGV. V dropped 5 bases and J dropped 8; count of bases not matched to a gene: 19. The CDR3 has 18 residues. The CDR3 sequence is CASSPTYTPGGRAYEQFF. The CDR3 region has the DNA TGTGCCAGCAGCCCAACTTATACCCCTGGCGGGAGGGCCTATGAGCAGTTCTTC.

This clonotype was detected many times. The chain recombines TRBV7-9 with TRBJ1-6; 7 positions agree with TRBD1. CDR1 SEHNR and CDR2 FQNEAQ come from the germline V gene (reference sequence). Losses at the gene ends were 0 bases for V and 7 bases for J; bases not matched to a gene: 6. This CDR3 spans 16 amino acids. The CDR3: CASSLAQGTANSPLHF. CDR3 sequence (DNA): TGTGCCAGCAGCTTAGCGCAAGGGACAGCCAATTCACCCCTCCACTTT.

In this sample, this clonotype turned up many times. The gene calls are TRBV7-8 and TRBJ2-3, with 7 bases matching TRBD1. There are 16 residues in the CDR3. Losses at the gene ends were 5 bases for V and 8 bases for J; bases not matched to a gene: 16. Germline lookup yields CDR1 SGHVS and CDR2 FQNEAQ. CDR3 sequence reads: CASSLRQGGIPVTQYF. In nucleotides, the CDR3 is TGTGCCAGCAGCCTGAGACAGGGTGGGATACCGGTTACGCAGTATTTT.

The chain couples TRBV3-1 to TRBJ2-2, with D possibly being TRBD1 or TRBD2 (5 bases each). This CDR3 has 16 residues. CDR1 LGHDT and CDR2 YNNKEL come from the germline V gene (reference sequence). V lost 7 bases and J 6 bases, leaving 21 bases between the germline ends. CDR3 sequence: CASKPGRSPSAGELFF. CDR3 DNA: TGTGCCAGCAAGCCGGGACGATCCCCCTCGGCCGGGGAGCTGTTTTTT.

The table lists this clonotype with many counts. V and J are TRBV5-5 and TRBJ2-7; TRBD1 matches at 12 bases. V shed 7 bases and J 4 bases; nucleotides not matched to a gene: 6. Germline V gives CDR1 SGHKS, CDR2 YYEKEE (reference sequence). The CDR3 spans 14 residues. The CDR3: CASGGTGGAYEQYF. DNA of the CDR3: TGTGCCAGCGGTGGGACAGGGGGCGCGTACGAGCAGTACTTC.

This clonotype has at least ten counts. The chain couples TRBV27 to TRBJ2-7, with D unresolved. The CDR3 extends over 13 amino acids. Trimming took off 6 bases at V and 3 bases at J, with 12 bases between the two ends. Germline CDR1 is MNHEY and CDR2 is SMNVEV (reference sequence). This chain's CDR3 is CASSHRTGYEQYF. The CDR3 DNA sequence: TGTGCCAGCAGCCACCGTACTGGCTACGAGCAGTACTTC.

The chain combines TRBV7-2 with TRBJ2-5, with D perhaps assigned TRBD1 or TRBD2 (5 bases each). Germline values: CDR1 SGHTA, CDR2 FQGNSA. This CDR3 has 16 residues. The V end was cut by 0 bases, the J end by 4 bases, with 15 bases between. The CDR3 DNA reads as TGTGCCAGCAGCTTAGCGGGCGCGGATGGGGGAGAGACCCAGTACTTC. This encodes CASSLAGADGGETQYF.